A selection of T cell receptor beta chains follows, all from one sample in a study of type 1 regulatory T cells. No antigen has been assigned to these receptors. Via MiXCR, TCRdb re-called the reads, giving one row per CDR3 protein. The sample carries about 60,000 distinct CDR3 sequences, roughly half recorded once. The sequenced material came from cultured non-Tr1 T cells, either the whole culture or a sorted T cell fraction (not recorded which). The receptor source for this set is a human donor in good health. Each CDR3 is given with its conserved first and last residue. A D gene is named only where the DNA matches it firmly. Clone size is stated in some rows and not others, as once, few, many or a class when expanded.

NA TRBJ2-1 16 NA TRBV5-1 CASSLGRGGSGSEQFF TGCGCCAGCAGCCTTGGTAGGGGAGGTTCGGGGAGTGAGCAGTTCTTC
NA TRBJ2-5 12 NA TRBV20-1 CSASPTRETQYF TGCAGTGCTAGTCCCACGCGAGAGACCCAGTACTTC
TRBD2 TRBJ2-7 13 NA TRBV7-2 CASSTRLAGEQYF TGTGCCAGCAGCACCCGACTAGCGGGGGAGCAGTACTTC
NA TRBJ1-5 17 NA TRBV4-2 CASSHDRLGGGNQPQHF TGTGCCAGCAGCCACGATCGGCTCGGGGGCGGGAATCAGCCCCAGCATTTT
TRBD1 TRBJ2-1 15 NA TRBV25-1 CASSSLGQGAFEQFF TGTGCCAGCAGTAGCTTGGGACAGGGGGCGTTTGAGCAGTTCTTC
NA TRBJ2-1 14 few TRBV7-2 CASSPQGNYNEQFF TGTGCCAGCAGTCCTCAGGGGAACTACAATGAGCAGTTCTTC
NA TRBJ1-2 14 NA TRBV28 CASRDDMGGYGYTF TGTGCCAGCAGAGACGACATGGGAGGGTATGGCTACACCTTC
TRBD1 TRBJ1-6 16 NA TRBV7-2 CASSFGKDRGSSPLHF TGTGCCAGCAGCTTCGGGAAGGACAGGGGGAGTTCACCCCTCCACTTT
NA TRBJ1-6 15 NA TRBV7-2 CASSLRAQDNSPIHF TGTGCCAGCAGCTTAAGGGCCCAGGATAATTCACCCATCCACTTT
NA TRBJ2-1 14 once TRBV11-3 CASSPRTPYNEQFF TGTGCCAGCAGCCCAAGGACCCCCTACAATGAGCAGTTCTTC
TRBD2 TRBJ2-5 15 NA TRBV20-1 CSATRTSGGEETQYF TGCAGTGCTACGAGGACTAGCGGGGGGGAGGAGACCCAGTACTTC